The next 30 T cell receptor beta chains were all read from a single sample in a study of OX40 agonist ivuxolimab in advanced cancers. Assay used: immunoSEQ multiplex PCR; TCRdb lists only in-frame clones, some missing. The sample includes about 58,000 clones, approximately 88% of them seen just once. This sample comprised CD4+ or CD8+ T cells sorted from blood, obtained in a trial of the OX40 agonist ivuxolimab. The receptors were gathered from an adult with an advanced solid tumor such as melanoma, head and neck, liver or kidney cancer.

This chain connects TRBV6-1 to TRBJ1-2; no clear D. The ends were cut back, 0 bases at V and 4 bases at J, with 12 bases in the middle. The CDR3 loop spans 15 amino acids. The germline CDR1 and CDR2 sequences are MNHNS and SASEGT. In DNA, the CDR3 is TGTGCCAGCAGTGAAGCCCAGCTAACCTCCTATGGCTACACCTTC. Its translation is CASSEAQLTSYGYTF.

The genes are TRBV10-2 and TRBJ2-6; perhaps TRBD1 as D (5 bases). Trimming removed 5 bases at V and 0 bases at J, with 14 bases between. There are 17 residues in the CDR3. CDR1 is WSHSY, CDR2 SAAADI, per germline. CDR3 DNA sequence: TGCGCCAGCAGTCCAGGGCGCGGCCTCTCTGGGGCCAACGTCCTGACTTTC. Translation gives CASSPGRGLSGANVLTF.

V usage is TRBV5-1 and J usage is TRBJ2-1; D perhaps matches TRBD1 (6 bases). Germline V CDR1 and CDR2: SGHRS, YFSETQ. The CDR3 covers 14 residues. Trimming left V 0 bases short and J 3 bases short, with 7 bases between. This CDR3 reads CASSLGTDYNEQFF. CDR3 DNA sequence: TGCGCCAGCAGCTTGGGGACAGACTACAATGAGCAGTTCTTC.

The CDR3 region is CASSLALTGQHINYGYTF. CDR3 coding DNA: TGTGCCAGCAGCTTAGCCCTTACAGGGCAGCACATTAACTATGGCTACACCTTC. J is TRBJ1-2 and V is TRBV7-9; the D gene is possibly TRBD1 (6 bases). V lost 0 bases to trimming and J lost 1 base, with 18 bases between them. The CDR3 extends over 18 amino acids. Germline V gives CDR1 SEHNR, CDR2 FQNEAQ (reference sequence).

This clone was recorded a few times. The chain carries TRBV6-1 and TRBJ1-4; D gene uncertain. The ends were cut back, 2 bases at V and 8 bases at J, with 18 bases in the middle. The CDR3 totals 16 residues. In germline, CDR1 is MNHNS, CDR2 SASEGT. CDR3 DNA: TGTGCCAGCAGTGAAAGAGCTAGCCTAAATTCGGAAAAACTGTTTTTT. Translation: CASSERASLNSEKLFF.

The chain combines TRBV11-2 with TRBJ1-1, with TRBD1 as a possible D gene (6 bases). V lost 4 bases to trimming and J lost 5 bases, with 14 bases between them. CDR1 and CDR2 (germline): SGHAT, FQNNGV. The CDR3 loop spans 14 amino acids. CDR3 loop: CASSYKQGRTEAFF. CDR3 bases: TGTGCCAGCAGCTACAAGCAGGGGCGGACTGAAGCTTTCTTT.

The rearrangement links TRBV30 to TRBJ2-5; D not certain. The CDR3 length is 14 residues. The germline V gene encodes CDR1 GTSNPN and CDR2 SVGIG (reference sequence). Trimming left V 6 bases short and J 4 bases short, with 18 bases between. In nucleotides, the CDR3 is TGTGCCTGTTGTTTAGGTCTTTTAGGAGAGACCCAGTACTTC. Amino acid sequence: CACCLGLLGETQYF.

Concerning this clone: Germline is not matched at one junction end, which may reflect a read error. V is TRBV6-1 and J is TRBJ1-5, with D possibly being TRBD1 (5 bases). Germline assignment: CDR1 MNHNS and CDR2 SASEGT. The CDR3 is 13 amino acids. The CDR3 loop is CGSGAERNQPQHF. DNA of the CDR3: TGCGGAAGCGGGGCAGAGCGGAATCAGCCCCAGCATTTT.

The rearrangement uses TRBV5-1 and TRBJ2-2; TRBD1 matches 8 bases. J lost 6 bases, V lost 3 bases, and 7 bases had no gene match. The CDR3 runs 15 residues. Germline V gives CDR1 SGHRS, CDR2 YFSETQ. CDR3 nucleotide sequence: TGCGCCAGCAGCTATCAGGGGGCGCCCCCCGGGGAGCTGTTTTTT. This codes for CASSYQGAPPGELFF.

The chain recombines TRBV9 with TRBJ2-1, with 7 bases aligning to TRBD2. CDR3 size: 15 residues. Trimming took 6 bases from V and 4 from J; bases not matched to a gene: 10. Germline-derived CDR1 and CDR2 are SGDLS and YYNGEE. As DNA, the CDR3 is TGTGCCAGCACCCCTTATGGGGAGGGATACAATGAGCAGTTCTTC. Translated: CASTPYGEGYNEQFF.

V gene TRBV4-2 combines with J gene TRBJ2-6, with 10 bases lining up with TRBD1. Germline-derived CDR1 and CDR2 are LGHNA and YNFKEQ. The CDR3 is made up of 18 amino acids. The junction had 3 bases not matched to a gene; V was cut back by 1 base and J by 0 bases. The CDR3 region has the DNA TGTGCCAGCAGCCAAGGACAGGGGGCTGACTCTGGGGCCAACGTCCTGACTTTC. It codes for CASSQGQGADSGANVLTF.

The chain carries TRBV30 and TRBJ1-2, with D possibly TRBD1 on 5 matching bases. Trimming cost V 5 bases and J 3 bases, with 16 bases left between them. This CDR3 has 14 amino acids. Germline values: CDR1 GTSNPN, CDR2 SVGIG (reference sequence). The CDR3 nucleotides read TGTGCCTGGGGGATCGGGGGGACGGACTATGGCTACACCTTC. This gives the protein CAWGIGGTDYGYTF.

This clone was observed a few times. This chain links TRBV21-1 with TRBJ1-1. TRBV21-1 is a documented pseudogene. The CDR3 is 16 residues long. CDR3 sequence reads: CASSKLSSSERTEAFF. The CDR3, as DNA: TGTGCCAGCAGCAAATTAAGTTCTTCTGAGAGGACTGAAGCTTTCTTT.

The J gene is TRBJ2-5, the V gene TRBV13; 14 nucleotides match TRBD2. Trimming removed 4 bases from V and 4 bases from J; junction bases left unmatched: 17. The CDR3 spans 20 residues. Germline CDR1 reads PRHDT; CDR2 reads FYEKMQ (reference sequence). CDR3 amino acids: CASSSYTRTSGRTGVETQYF. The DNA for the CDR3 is TGTGCCAGCAGCTCCTACACCAGGACTAGCGGGAGGACTGGGGTAGAGACCCAGTACTTC. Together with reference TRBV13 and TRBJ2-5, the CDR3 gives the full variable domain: AAGVIQSPRHLIKEKRETATLKCYPIPRHDTVYWYQQGPGQDPQFLISFYEKMQSDKGSIPDRFSAQQFSDYHSELNMSSLELGDSALYFCASSSYTRTSGRTGVETQYFGPGTRLLVL.

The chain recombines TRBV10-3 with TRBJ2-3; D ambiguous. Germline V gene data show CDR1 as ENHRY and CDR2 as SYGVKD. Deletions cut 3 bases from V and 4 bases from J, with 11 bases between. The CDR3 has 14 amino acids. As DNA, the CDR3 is TGTGCCATCAGTGAAGCAAGTCGGGCAGATACGCAGTATTTT. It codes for CAISEASRADTQYF.

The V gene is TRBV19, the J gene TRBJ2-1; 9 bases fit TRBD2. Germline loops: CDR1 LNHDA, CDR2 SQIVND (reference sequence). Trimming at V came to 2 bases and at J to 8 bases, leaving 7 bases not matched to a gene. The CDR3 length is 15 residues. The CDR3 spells CASSITGREGHEQFF. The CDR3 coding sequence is TGTGCCAGTAGTATAACTGGGCGGGAGGGCCATGAGCAGTTCTTC.

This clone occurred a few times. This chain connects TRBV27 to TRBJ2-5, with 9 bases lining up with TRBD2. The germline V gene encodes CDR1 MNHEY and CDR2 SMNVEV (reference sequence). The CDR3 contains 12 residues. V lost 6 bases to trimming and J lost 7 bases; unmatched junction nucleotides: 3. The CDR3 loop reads CASRGRGGTQYF. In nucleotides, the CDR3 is TGTGCCAGCAGAGGGCGGGGGGGGACCCAGTACTTC.

CDR3 amino acids: CASSVDPWTAAFF. The DNA of the CDR3 is TGTGCCAGCAGCGTAGACCCGTGGACCGCCGCTTTCTTT. The chain couples TRBV9 to TRBJ1-1, with no clear D. The germline V and J ends were trimmed by 0 bases and 11 bases, with 14 bases remaining between them. The CDR3 length is 13 residues. Germline V gene sequence: CDR1 SGDLS, CDR2 YYNGEE. The variable domain in full, with the rest retrieved from reference TRBV9 and TRBJ1-1, is DSGVTQTPKHLITATGQRVTLRCSPRSGDLSVYWYQQSLDQGLQFLIQYYNGEERAKGNILERFSAQQFPDLHSELNLSSLELGDSALYFCASSVDPWTAAFFGQGTRLTVV.

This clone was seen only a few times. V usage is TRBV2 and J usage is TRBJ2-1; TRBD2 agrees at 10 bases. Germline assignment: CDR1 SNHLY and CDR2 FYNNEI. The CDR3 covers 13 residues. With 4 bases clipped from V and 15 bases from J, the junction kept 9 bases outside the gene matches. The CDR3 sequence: CASSVEREGLVFF. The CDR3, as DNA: TGTGCCAGCAGTGTCGAGCGGGAGGGCCTTGTGTTCTTC.

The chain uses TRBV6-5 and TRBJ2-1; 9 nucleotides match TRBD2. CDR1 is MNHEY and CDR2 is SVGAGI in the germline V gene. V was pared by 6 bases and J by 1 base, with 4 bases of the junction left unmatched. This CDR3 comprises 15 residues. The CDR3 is CASSMTSGSYNEQFF. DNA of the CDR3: TGTGCCAGCAGCATGACTAGCGGATCCTACAATGAGCAGTTCTTC.

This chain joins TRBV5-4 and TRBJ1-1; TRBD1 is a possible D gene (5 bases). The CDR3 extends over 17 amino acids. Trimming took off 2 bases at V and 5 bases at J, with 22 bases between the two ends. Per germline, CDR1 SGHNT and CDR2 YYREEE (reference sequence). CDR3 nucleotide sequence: TGTGCCAGCAGCTTAGAAGGGGCCGGTCTCCGGGATACTGAAGCTTTCTTT. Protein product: CASSLEGAGLRDTEAFF.

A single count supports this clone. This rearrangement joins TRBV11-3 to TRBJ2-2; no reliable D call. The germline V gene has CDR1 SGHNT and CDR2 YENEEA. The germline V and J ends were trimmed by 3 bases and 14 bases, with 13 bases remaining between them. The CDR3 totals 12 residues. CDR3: CASSLQNRALFF. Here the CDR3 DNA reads TGTGCCAGCAGCTTGCAGAACCGGGCCCTGTTTTTT.

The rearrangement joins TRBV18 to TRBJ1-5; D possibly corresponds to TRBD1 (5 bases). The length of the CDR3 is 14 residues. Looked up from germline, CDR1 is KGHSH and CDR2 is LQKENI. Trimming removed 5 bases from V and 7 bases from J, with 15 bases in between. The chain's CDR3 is CASSDSSVEQPQHF. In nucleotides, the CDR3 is TGTGCCAGCTCAGACAGCTCGGTAGAGCAGCCCCAGCATTTT.

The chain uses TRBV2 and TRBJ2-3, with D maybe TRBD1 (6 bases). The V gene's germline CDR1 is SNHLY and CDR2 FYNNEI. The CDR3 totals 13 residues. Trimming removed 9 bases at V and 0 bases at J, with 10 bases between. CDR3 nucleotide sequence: TGTGCCAGAACGAGGGGGAGCACAGATACGCAGTATTTT. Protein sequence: CARTRGSTDTQYF.

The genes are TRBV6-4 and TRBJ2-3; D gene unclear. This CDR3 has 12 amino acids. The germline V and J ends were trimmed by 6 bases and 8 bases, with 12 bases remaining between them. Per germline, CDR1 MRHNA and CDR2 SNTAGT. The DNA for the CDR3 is TGTGCCAGCAGGCGGTCCCTGTGTACGCAGTATTTT. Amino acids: CASRRSLCTQYF.

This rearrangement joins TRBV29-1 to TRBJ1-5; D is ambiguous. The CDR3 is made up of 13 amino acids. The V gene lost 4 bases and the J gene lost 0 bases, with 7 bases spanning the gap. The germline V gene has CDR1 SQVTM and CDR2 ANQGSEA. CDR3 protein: CSVGGDSNQPQHF. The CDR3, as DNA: TGCAGCGTTGGCGGTGATAGCAATCAGCCCCAGCATTTT.

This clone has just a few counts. The CDR3 coding sequence is TGTGCCAGCAGCGTAGGGTTAGGACAAGAGACCCAGTACTTC. Its translation is CASSVGLGQETQYF. The V call is TRBV9, the J call TRBJ2-5; no reliable D call. The CDR3 length is 14 residues. Germline CDR1 SGDLS, CDR2 YYNGEE. The V gene lost 0 bases and the J gene lost 2 bases, with 8 bases spanning the gap.

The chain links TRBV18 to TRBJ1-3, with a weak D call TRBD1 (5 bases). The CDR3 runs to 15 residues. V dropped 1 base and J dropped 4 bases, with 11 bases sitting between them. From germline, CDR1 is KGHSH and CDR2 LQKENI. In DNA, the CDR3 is TGTGCCAGCTCACCACGGGGCACACAAGGAAACACCATATATTTT. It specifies CASSPRGTQGNTIYF. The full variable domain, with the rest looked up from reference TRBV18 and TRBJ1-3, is NAGVMQNPRHLVRRRGQEARLRCSPMKGHSHVYWYRQLPEEGLKFMVYLQKENIIDESGMPKERFSAEFPKEGPSILRIQQVVRGDSAAYFCASSPRGTQGNTIYFGEGSWLTVV.

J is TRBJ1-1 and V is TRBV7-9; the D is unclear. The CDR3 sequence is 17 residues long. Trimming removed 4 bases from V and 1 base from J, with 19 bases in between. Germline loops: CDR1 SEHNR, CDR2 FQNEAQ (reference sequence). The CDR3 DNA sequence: TGTGCCAGCAGCTCCCTCCGGCGAAGGGTCCCGAACACTGAAGCTTTCTTT. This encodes CASSSLRRRVPNTEAFF. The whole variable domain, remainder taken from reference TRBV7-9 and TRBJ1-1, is DTGVSQNPRHKITKRGQNVTFRCDPISEHNRLYWYRQTLGQGPEFLTYFQNEAQLEKSRLLSDRFSAERPKGSFSTLEIQRTEQGDSAMYLCASSSLRRRVPNTEAFFGQGTRLTVV.

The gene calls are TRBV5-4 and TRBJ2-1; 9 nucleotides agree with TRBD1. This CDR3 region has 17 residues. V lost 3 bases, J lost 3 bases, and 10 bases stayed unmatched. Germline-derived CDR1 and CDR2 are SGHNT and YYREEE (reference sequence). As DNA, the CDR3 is TGTGCCAGCAGCTCCCCTCCGGGGACAGGGAACTACAATGAGCAGTTCTTC. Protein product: CASSSPPGTGNYNEQFF.